This entry is about one T cell receptor beta chain. The antigen is undetermined. The sample originates from a study of cytotoxic CD8 clonotypes in ibrutinib-treated CLL. Study information: Response samples followed a median about 11 months of treatment, range 6 to 36.

Generated by immunoSEQ multiplex PCR, the TCRdb table keeps only in-frame clones and is missing some. The profile covers around 40,000 clones, with 70% appearing a single time and roughly 9.1% taken by the ten largest. Whole-study results and caveats: Higher circulating CD8+ T-cell counts strongly accompanied higher baseline clonality, above age-matched healthy donors.

V was cut by 6 bases and J by 4 bases, with 7 bases left in between. This CDR3 spans 12 amino acids. CDR1 MDHEN and CDR2 SYDVKM come from the germline V gene. The V gene is TRBV28, the J gene TRBJ2-1; possible D gene TRBD1, 5 bases. The source is a human donor with chronic lymphocytic leukemia. The sequencing here drew on PBMCs, taken at disease progression, from a patient treated with ibrutinib. CDR3 loop: CASRDRYNEQFF. The DNA for the CDR3 is TGTGCCAGCAGAGACAGATACAATGAGCAGTTCTTC.